The rows below give T cell receptor beta chains drawn from one sample of a study of chemoradiotherapy in HPV16-positive cancers. Profiled with immunoSEQ multiplex PCR; TCRdb holds only in-frame clones, not every one. The data show 25,000 to 40,000 clones, 80% to 90% seen once. Sequenced here: blood, sampled from a patient who underwent chemoradiotherapy. The receptors come from a human donor with HPV-associated anogenital cancer. Each CDR3 is given with its conserved first and last residue. Fields, in order: clone size, J gene, D gene, V gene, CDR3 protein, CDR3 DNA. D genes are given only for firm matches. A row's size may be missing; if present it is once, few, many or a size class.

size: -; J: TRBJ1-4; D: -; V: TRBV19; CDR3: CASTERQSTNEKLFF; DNA: TGTGCCAGTACGGAGAGACAGTCAACTAATGAAAAACTGTTTTTT
size: once; J: TRBJ2-4; D: -; V: TRBV6-5; CDR3: CASSYGTPRAKNIQYF; DNA: TGTGCCAGCAGTTACGGGACGCCTAGGGCCAAAAACATTCAGTACTTC
size: -; J: TRBJ1-1; D: -; V: TRBV7-7; CDR3: CASSLDMNTEAFF; DNA: TGTGCCAGCAGCTTAGACATGAACACTGAAGCTTTCTTT
size: -; J: TRBJ1-4; D: -; V: TRBV7-8; CDR3: CASSLILRGLGEKLFF; DNA: TGTGCCAGCAGCTTAATCTTACGGGGTTTGGGAGAAAAACTGTTTTTT
size: -; J: TRBJ1-2; D: -; V: TRBV6-6; CDR3: CASRSEGYGYTF; DNA: TGTGCCAGCCGTAGTGAAGGCTATGGCTACACCTTC
size: -; J: TRBJ2-3; D: -; V: TRBV19; CDR3: CASSLRGAGASSTDTQYF; DNA: TGTGCCAGTAGTCTCAGGGGGGCGGGGGCCTCTAGCACAGATACGCAGTATTTT
size: -; J: TRBJ1-5; D: -; V: TRBV7-2; CDR3: CASSLGGPNSNQPQHF; DNA: TGTGCCAGCAGCTTAGGAGGACCCAATAGCAATCAGCCCCAGCATTTT
size: once; J: TRBJ2-7; D: -; V: TRBV7-8; CDR3: CASSLGTRIYEQYF; DNA: TGTGCCAGCAGCTTAGGGACCAGAATCTACGAGCAGTACTTC
size: -; J: TRBJ1-4; D: TRBD1; V: TRBV29-1; CDR3: CSVKGARETNEKLFF; DNA: TGCAGCGTTAAGGGGGCGCGGGAAACTAATGAAAAACTGTTTTTT
size: -; J: TRBJ2-2; D: TRBD2; V: TRBV10-2; CDR3: CASRTSGGANTGELFF; DNA: TGCGCCAGCAGGACTAGCGGGGGGGCGAACACCGGGGAGCTGTTTTTT
size: once; J: TRBJ2-7; D: TRBD1; V: TRBV15; CDR3: CATSRDGSGQGAGEQYF; DNA: TGTGCCACCAGCAGAGATGGGTCGGGACAGGGGGCCGGCGAGCAGTACTTC
size: -; J: TRBJ2-5; D: TRBD1; V: TRBV5-6; CDR3: CASSLAGGQGRAQYF; DNA: TGTGCCAGCAGCTTGGCCGGGGGACAGGGAAGGGCCCAGTACTTC
size: -; J: TRBJ1-1; D: -; V: TRBV30; CDR3: CAWSVIMNTEAFF; DNA: TGTGCCTGGAGTGTAATCATGAACACTGAAGCTTTCTTT
size: few; J: TRBJ2-4; D: TRBD2; V: TRBV30; CDR3: CAWSKGRGDIQYF; DNA: TGTGCCTGGTCGAAGGGTCGGGGGGACATTCAGTACTTC
size: -; J: TRBJ2-7; D: -; V: TRBV5-1; CDR3: CASSPGLPDHEQYF; DNA: TGCGCCAGCAGCCCGGGACTCCCAGACCACGAGCAGTACTTC
size: once; J: TRBJ2-7; D: -; V: TRBV5-5; CDR3: CASSSGTGIYEQYF; DNA: TGTGCCAGCAGCTCCGGGACGGGAATATACGAGCAGTACTTC
size: few; J: TRBJ1-1; D: -; V: TRBV6-5; CDR3: CASSYSIDRSGASFF; DNA: TGTGCCAGCAGTTACTCCATTGATCGATCAGGGGCGTCTTTCTTT
size: -; J: TRBJ1-1; D: TRBD1; V: TRBV7-9; CDR3: CASSPRQGNTEAFF; DNA: TGTGCCAGCAGCCCGAGACAGGGGAACACTGAAGCTTTCTTT
size: -; J: TRBJ2-3; D: -; V: TRBV9; CDR3: CASSVASQASTDTQYF; DNA: TGTGCCAGCAGCGTGGCCTCACAGGCCTCGACAGATACGCAGTATTTT
size: -; J: TRBJ1-5; D: -; V: TRBV7-9; CDR3: CASSKGGGGNQPQHF; DNA: TGTGCCAGCAGCAAAGGGGGGGGAGGCAATCAGCCCCAGCATTTT
size: few; J: TRBJ1-1; D: -; V: TRBV4-1; CDR3: CASSQEGWGPEAFF; DNA: TGCGCCAGCAGCCAAGAAGGGTGGGGCCCTGAAGCTTTCTTT
size: -; J: TRBJ2-2; D: -; V: TRBV18; CDR3: CASSLRTGDTGELFF; DNA: TGTGCCAGCTCACTTAGGACGGGGGACACCGGGGAGCTGTTTTTT
size: -; J: TRBJ2-7; D: -; V: TRBV5-4; CDR3: CASSSTGTTYEQYF; DNA: TGTGCCAGCAGCTCGACCGGGACCACGTACGAGCAGTACTTC
size: -; J: TRBJ1-5; D: -; V: TRBV6-5; CDR3: CASRTRGREQPQHF; DNA: TGTGCCAGCAGGACCCGGGGGCGAGAACAGCCCCAGCATTTT
size: -; J: TRBJ1-6; D: -; V: TRBV25-1; CDR3: CASSELKGGDYNSPLHF; DNA: TGTGCCAGCAGTGAATTAAAGGGGGGGGACTATAATTCACCCCTCCACTTT
size: once; J: TRBJ2-5; D: -; V: TRBV4-3; CDR3: CASSQEGRVQQETQYF; DNA: TGCGCCAGCAGCCAAGAAGGGCGGGTACAGCAAGAGACCCAGTACTTC
size: -; J: TRBJ2-5; D: -; V: TRBV18; CDR3: CASSLDQGIQETQYF; DNA: TGTGCCAGCTCACTGGATCAGGGTATACAAGAGACCCAGTACTTC
size: -; J: TRBJ2-1; D: -; V: TRBV4-3; CDR3: CASSRGQLLGGQLF; DNA: TGCGCCAGCAGCCGTGGGCAACTATTGGGCGGGCAGCTCTTC
size: -; J: TRBJ2-7; D: TRBD2; V: TRBV7-2; CDR3: CASSWLAGDSYEQYF; DNA: TGTGCCAGCAGCTGGCTAGCGGGGGACTCCTACGAGCAGTACTTC
size: few; J: TRBJ2-1; D: -; V: TRBV10-3; CDR3: CAISESAASVSSYNEQFF; DNA: TGTGCCATCAGTGAGTCGGCCGCTAGCGTTAGCTCCTACAATGAGCAGTTCTTC
size: -; J: TRBJ2-1; D: TRBD1; V: TRBV5-8; CDR3: CASSSAGTGVDWIFNEQFF; DNA: TGTGCCAGCAGCTCCGCCGGGACAGGGGTCGATTGGATCTTTAATGAGCAGTTCTTC
size: -; J: TRBJ1-5; D: TRBD1; V: TRBV19; CDR3: CASSPTGGNQPQHF; DNA: TGTGCCAGTAGTCCGACAGGGGGCAATCAGCCCCAGCATTTT
size: -; J: TRBJ2-7; D: -; V: TRBV6-5; CDR3: CASSRDKGRNEQYF; DNA: TGTGCCAGCAGCAGGGACAAGGGCAGGAACGAGCAGTACTTC
size: -; J: TRBJ2-7; D: -; V: TRBV7-2; CDR3: CASSLLDGRYEQYF; DNA: TGTGCCAGCAGCCTACTGGACGGACGCTACGAGCAGTACTTC
size: -; J: TRBJ1-3; D: -; V: TRBV9; CDR3: CASSVDGLPIYF; DNA: TGTGCCAGCAGCGTAGATGGGCTTCCCATATATTTT
size: -; J: TRBJ1-6; D: -; V: TRBV12-5; CDR3: CASGLERDSPLHF; DNA: TGTGCTAGTGGTTTGGAGCGCGATTCACCCCTCCACTTT
size: -; J: TRBJ2-5; D: TRBD2; V: TRBV6-4; CDR3: CASSDRPSGSQQYF; DNA: TGTGCCAGCAGTGATCGGCCTAGCGGGAGCCAGCAGTACTTC
size: -; J: TRBJ1-6; D: -; V: TRBV7-2; CDR3: CASSPGRGNRSPLHF; DNA: TGTGCCAGCAGCCCTGGGCGTGGAAACAGGTCCCCCCTCCACTTT
size: -; J: TRBJ1-1; D: -; V: TRBV9; CDR3: CASSVEGGNMNTEAFF; DNA: TGTGCCAGCAGCGTCGAGGGGGGGAACATGAACACTGAAGCTTTCTTT
size: -; J: TRBJ2-3; D: -; V: TRBV9; CDR3: CASSAGTYTDTQYF; DNA: TGTGCCAGCAGCGCCGGGACTTACACAGATACGCAGTATTTT
size: -; J: TRBJ2-6; D: -; V: TRBV29-1; CDR3: CSVEDLQGSGANVLTF; DNA: TGCAGCGTTGAAGATCTTCAGGGATCTGGGGCCAACGTCCTGACTTTC
size: once; J: TRBJ1-5; D: -; V: TRBV5-5; CDR3: CASSLGIGSGNQPQHF; DNA: TGTGCCAGCAGCCTCGGAATAGGATCGGGCAATCAGCCCCAGCATTTT